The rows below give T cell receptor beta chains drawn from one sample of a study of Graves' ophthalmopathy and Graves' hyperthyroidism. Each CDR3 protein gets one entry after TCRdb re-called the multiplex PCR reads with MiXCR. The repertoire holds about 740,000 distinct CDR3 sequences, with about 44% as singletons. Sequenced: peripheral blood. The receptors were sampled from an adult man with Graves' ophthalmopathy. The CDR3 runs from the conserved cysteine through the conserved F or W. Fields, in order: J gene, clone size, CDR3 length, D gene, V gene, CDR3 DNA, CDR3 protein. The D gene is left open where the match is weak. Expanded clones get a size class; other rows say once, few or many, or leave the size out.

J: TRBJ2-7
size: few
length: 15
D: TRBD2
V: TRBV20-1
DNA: TGCAGTGCCCCAACTAGCGGGGGGCCAAACTACGAGCAGTACTTC
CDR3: CSAPTSGGPNYEQYF

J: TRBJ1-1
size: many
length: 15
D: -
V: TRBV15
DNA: TGTGCCACCAGCATCGAAGGGCAAGGAGGTTCCTGCGCTTTCTTT
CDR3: CATSIEGQGGSCAFF

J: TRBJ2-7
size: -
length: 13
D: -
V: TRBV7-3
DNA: TGTGCCAGCAGCTTAACGCCGGAAAACGAGCAGTACTTC
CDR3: CASSLTPENEQYF

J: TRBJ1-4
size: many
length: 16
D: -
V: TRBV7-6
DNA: TGTGCCAGCAGCTTAGGCCCAAGCGGATCTGGAGAAAAACTGTTTTTT
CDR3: CASSLGPSGSGEKLFF

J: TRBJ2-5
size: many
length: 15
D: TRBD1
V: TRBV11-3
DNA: TGTGCCAGCAGCGCAAGACAGGGGGCTACAGAGACCCAGTACTTC
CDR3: CASSARQGATETQYF

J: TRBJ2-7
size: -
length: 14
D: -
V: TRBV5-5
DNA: TGTGCCAGCAGCTTATCGGGGGAACCTTACGAGCAGTACTTC
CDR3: CASSLSGEPYEQYF

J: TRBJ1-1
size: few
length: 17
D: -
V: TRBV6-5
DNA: TGTGCCAGCAGTGAGGGGGGTGGCACAACATACGTCACTGAAGCTTTCTTT
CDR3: CASSEGGGTTYVTEAFF

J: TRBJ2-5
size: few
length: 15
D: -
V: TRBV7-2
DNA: TGTGCCAGCAGGTCAGAGGAGGCCCTGGGAGAGACCCAGTACTTC
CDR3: CASRSEEALGETQYF

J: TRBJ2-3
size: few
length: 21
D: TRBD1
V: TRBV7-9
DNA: TGTGCCAGTAGCTTCTCCTTTGGAATCGCTGGGACAGGGGGCTTGTCAGATACGCAGTATTTT
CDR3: CASSFSFGIAGTGGLSDTQYF

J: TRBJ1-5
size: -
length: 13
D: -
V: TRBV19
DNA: TGTGCCAGTACCTATTGGGGGAATCAGCCCCAGCATTTT
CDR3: CASTYWGNQPQHF

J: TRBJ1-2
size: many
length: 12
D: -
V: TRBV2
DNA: TGTGCCAGCAGCACCGGACAGCGCGGTGGAACCTTC
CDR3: CASSTGQRGGTF

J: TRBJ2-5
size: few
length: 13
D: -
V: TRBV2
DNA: TGTGCCAGCAGTGAGGAACAGCAAGAGACCCAGTACTTC
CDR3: CASSEEQQETQYF

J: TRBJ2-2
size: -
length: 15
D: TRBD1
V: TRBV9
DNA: TGTGCCAGCAGCGTAGGGGACAGGGTCTACGGGGAGCTGTTTTTT
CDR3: CASSVGDRVYGELFF

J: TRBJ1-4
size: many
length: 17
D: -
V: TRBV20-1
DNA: TGCAGTGCTAGAGCAACGACGGGACGCCTCGTTAATGAAAAACTGTTTTTT
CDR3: CSARATTGRLVNEKLFF

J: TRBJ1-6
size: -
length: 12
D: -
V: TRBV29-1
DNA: TGCAGCGTAGTACAGGATAATTCACCCCTCCACTTT
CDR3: CSVVQDNSPLHF

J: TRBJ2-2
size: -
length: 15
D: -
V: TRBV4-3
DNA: TGCGCCAGCAGCCAAGAAAGCAGGGTGTCCGGGGAGCTGTTTTTT
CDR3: CASSQESRVSGELFF

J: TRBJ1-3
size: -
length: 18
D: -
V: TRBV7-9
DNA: TGTGCCAGCAGCCCGATTACATACAAACTATACTCTGGAAACACCATATATTTT
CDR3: CASSPITYKLYSGNTIYF

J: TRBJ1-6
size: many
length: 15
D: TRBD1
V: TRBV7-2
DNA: TGTGCCAGCGCCCTTACAGGGGGAGGGAATTCACCCCTCCACTTT
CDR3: CASALTGGGNSPLHF

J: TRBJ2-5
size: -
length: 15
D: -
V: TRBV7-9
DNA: TGTGCCAGCAGCCCTGTGGAGGGCACAATACAGACCCAGTACTTC
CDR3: CASSPVEGTIQTQYF

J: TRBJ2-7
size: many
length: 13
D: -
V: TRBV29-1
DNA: TGCAGCGTCGGAGATCGGAGCTCCTACGAGCAGTACTTC
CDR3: CSVGDRSSYEQYF

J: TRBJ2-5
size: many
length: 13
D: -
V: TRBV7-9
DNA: TGTGCCAGCAGCTTAGCTCTTAGAGGTCTTCAGTACTTC
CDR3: CASSLALRGLQYF

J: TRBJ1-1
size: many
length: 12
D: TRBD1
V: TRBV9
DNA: TGTGCCAGCAGCGTGACAGGGGGCGAAGCTTTCTTT
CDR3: CASSVTGGEAFF

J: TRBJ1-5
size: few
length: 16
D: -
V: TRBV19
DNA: TGTGCCAGTAGTCCCGGACAGAGAGGTCCTAGTCAGCCCCAGCATTTT
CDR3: CASSPGQRGPSQPQHF

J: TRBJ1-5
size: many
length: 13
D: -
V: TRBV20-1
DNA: TGCAGTGCTAGTAGTGGGAGCAATCAGCCCCAGCATTTT
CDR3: CSASSGSNQPQHF

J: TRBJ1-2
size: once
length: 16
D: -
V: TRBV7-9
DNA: TGCGCCAGCAGCCCGACAAACAGGGTGGCGGGCTATGGCTACACCTTC
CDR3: CASSPTNRVAGYGYTF

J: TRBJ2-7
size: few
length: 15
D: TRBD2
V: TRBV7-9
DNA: TGTGCCAGCACCTCCGGGACTAGCGGGACCTACGAGCAGTACTTC
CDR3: CASTSGTSGTYEQYF

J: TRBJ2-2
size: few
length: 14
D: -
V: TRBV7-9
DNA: TGTGCCAGCAGCTTGGCTTGGTTCACCGGGGAGCTGTTTTTT
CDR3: CASSLAWFTGELFF

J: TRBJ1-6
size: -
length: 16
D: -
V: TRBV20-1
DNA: TGCAGTGCTAGAGCAGACAGCCGCTCCTATAATTCACCCCTCCACTTT
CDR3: CSARADSRSYNSPLHF

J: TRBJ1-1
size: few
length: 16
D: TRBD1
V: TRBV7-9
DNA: TGTGCCAGCAGCTTATCAACAGGGGTTTTGAGCACTGAAGCTTTCTTT
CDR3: CASSLSTGVLSTEAFF

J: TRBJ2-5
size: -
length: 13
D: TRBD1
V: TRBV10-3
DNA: TGTGCCAGCAGTGCCGACAGGGGAGAGACCCAGTACTTC
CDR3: CASSADRGETQYF

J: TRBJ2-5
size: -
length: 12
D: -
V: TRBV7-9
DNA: TGTGCCAGCAGATTAGGACCGACGGACCAGTACTTC
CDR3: CASRLGPTDQYF

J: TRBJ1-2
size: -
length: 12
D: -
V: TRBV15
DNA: TGTGCCACCAGCAGGACGGGAGATGGCTACACCTTC
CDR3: CATSRTGDGYTF

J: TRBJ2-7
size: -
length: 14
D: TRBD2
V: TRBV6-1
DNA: TGTGCCAGCAGTGAACAGCGGGGGGTTAACAAGCAGTACTTC
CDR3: CASSEQRGVNKQYF

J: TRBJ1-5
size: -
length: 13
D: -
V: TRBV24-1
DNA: TGTGCCACCAGTCCCGGGACGGCTACCTACGAGCATTTT
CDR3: CATSPGTATYEHF

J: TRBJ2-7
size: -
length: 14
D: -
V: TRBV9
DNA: TGCGCCAGCAGCTACAGGGGAGGGTCCTACGAGCAGTACTTC
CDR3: CASSYRGGSYEQYF

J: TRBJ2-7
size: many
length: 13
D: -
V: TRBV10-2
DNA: TGCGCCAGCAGTGACGGTCGGGGTCTCGAGCAGTACTTC
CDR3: CASSDGRGLEQYF

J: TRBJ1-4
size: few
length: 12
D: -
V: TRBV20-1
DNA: TGCAGTGCTTCAGGACGGCTTGAAAAACTGTTTTTT
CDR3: CSASGRLEKLFF

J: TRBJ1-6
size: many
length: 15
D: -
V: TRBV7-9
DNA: TGTGCCAGCAGCTTAGCGGACCGTAGGGATTCACCCCTCCACTTT
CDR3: CASSLADRRDSPLHF

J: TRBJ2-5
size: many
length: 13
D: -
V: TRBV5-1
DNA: TGCGCCAGCAGCTTGGCGGTCCGGGAGACCCAGTACTTC
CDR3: CASSLAVRETQYF

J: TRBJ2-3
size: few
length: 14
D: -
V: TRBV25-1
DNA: TGTGCCAGCAGTGGGCCCAGGGAAGCAGATACGCAGTATTTT
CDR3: CASSGPREADTQYF

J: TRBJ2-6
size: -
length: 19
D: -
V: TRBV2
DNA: TGTGCCAGCAGTGAATCCACGGGAAGGATGAGCTCTGGGGCCAACGTCCTGACTTTC
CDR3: CASSESTGRMSSGANVLTF

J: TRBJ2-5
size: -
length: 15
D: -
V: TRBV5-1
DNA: TGCGCCAGCGGCTCTTCTCCCGCCGGAGGGCAGACCCAGTACTTC
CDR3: CASGSSPAGGQTQYF

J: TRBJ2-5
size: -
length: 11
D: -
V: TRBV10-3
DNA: TGTGCCATCAGTACGGCCGGGACCCAGTACTTC
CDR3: CAISTAGTQYF

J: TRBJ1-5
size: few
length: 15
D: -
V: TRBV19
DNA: TGTGCCAGTAGTATCGGCGCCCCCGGAGCTCAGCCCCAGCATTTT
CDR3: CASSIGAPGAQPQHF

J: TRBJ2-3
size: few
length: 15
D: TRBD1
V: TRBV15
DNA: TGTGCCACCGGGACAGGTGGTGAGTGGACAGATACGCAGTATTTT
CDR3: CATGTGGEWTDTQYF

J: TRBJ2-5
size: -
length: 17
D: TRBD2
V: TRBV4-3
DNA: TGCGCCAGCAGCCAACCGGGACTAGCGGGGAGTCAAGAGACCCAGTACTTC
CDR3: CASSQPGLAGSQETQYF

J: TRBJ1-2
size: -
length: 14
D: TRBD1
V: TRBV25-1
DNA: TGTGCCAGCAGTCGACCGGACAGGGCGCCCGGCTACACCTTC
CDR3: CASSRPDRAPGYTF

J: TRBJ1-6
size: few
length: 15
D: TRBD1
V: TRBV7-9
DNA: TGTGCCAGCAGGAAGACAGGGGGATATAATTCACCCCTCCACTTT
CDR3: CASRKTGGYNSPLHF

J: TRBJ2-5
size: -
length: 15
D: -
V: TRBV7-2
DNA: TGTGCCAGCAGCAACCGGGACGGTCGAATAGAGACCCAGTACTTC
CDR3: CASSNRDGRIETQYF

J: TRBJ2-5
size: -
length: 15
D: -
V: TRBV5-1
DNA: TGCGCCAGCAGCTTGCCGGGACTGAACCAAGAGACCCAGTACTTC
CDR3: CASSLPGLNQETQYF

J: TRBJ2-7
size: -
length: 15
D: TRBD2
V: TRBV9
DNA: TGTGCCAGCAGCGTAGAGGCTAGCGGGAGTCACGAGCAGTACTTC
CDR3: CASSVEASGSHEQYF

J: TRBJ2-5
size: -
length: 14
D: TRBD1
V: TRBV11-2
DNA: TGTGCCAGCAGCTTTTGGGGACAGCAAGAGACCCAGTACTTC
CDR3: CASSFWGQQETQYF

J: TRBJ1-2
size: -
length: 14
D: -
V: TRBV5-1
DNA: TGCGCCAGCAGCTTGGGGGCAGAACACTATGGCTACACCTTC
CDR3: CASSLGAEHYGYTF

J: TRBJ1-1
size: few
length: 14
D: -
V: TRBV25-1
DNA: TGTGCCAGCAGTTTATTCGGGGATAACACTGAAGCTTTCTTT
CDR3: CASSLFGDNTEAFF

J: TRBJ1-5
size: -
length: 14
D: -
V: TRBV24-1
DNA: TGTGCCTGCAGCCGGGACGGAGGCAATCAGCACCAGCATTTT
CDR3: CACSRDGGNQHQHF